This TCR beta chain came from a study of vaccination and CD4 T cells after COVID-19. Study-level points and caveats: Spike mono-reactivity was found in 304 of the 307 vaccine-specific clones identified in convalescent patients.

Treatment meaning: roughly 10-day PBMC culture with coronavirus spike peptide pools or control peptides (ViraFEST assay). The authors replaced half the medium with fresh IL-2 medium on days 3 and 7. An Oncomine TCR Beta short-read assay was used to sequence the DNA from cultured CD4+ T cells. Genomic DNA was taken out of cultured CD4+ T cells by extraction. TCRdb redid the calling of the PCR reads with MiXCR, one entry per CDR3 protein. Here the sample spans 20,000 or so distinct CDR3 sequences, roughly 45% being singletons. Comment on this clonotype: Its antigen is still unknown.

This specimen consisted of CD4+ T cells from blood, cultured in vitro, obtained before SARS-CoV-2 vaccination. This clonotype was sampled from a human donor who had recovered from COVID-19.

CDR3 nucleotides: TGTGCCATCAGTCCGGCCCGTCTCCAGGAGCTGTACGAGCAGTACTTC. Its translation: CAISPARLQELYEQYF. The V call is TRBV10-3, the J call TRBJ2-7, with D unresolved. The CDR3 covers 16 residues. Trimming cost V 5 bases and J 4 bases, with 21 bases left between them. Per the germline V gene, CDR1 is ENHRY and CDR2 is SYGVKD.